This TCR beta chain came from a study (dated by TCRdb to the mid-2010s). This clonotype was seen at least ten times. The antigen it recognizes is unknown. Base qualities are missing; no much larger clone stands one base away. Library preparation employed RT-PCR. The instrument was an Illumina MiSeq. In TCRdb, the public reads were trimmed at Q25 with fastp and aligned with MiXCR, with productive beta chains retained. Identical CDR3 protein sequences are pooled into one entry, listed with their most common genes and DNA. The sample table records approximately 720,000 distinct CDR3 sequences; around 14% of these occur just once. Roughly 3.9% of the sample is held by the ten biggest clonotypes. The CDR3 covers 13 residues, taking in both the cysteine and the phenylalanine. The entry retains the CDR3 DNA only, 39 bases that are in frame from base 1. The germline V gene (reference sequence) sets CDR1 to DFQATT and CDR2 to SNEGSKA.

The chain uses TRBV20-1 and TRBJ2-3; the D gene is perhaps TRBD1, from 5 matching bases. This TCR derives from a female donor in good health, serving as a healthy control. The specimen sequenced was memory CD4+ T cells from blood. The CDR3 in this case is CSAVEGATDTQYF. The sequenced DNA: TGCAGCGCCGTCGAAGGGGCAACAGATACGCAGTATTTT.